This TCR beta chain was sequenced for a study of blood T cell repertoires in COVID-19. Study overall: COVID-19 samples, acute and convalescent, were from the United States, Italy and Spain.

Germline V gene lookup returns CDR1 KGHSH and CDR2 LQKENI. The V gene lost 4 bases and the J gene lost 7 bases, with 10 bases spanning the gap. There are 12 residues in the CDR3. The data were produced by immunoSEQ multiplex PCR, yet TCRdb's version contains in-frame clones alone and is incomplete. The sample shows some 150,000 clones, about four fifths of them seen only once. Material for sequencing was peripheral blood. The source is a human donor with acute or convalescent COVID-19. The donor label of this sample is uncertain. The V call is TRBV18, the J call TRBJ1-2; no reliable D call. CDR3 nucleotide sequence: TGTGCCAGCTCACACCGGGAGGGTGGCTACACCTTC. It yields the protein CASSHREGGYTF.